This T cell receptor beta chain originates from a study of blood T cells in healthy people across ages. Trimming took off 4 bases at V and 0 bases at J, with 4 bases between the two ends. CDR1 SEHNR and CDR2 FQNEAQ come from the germline V gene (reference sequence). The CDR3 extends over 14 amino acids. On this clonotype itself: The final CDR3 position lacks the conserved phenylalanine or tryptophan, pointing to a likely read error.

A second 7 to 11 cycle PCR used barcoded and J-beta primers. Every single cDNA molecule received a tag from a template-switch adaptor with 12 random nucleotides. TCRdb used MiXCR to reprocess the 5' RACE reads, holding one entry per CDR3 protein. The sample includes about 600,000 distinct CDR3 sequences, around 48% of them seen just once. What was sequenced was blood. The sequence was obtained from an older man in good health. The chain is built from TRBV7-9 and TRBJ2-6; no clear D gene. CDR3 nucleotides: TGTGCCAGCAGCTCCGGCTCTGGGGCCAACGTCCTGACTGTC. Translation gives CASSSGSGANVLTV.